Many counts were recorded for the clone carrying this T cell receptor beta chain. Its antigen is currently unknown. This record comes from a study of response to subunit inactivated influenza vaccine. TCRdb used MiXCR to reprocess the RT-PCR reads, holding one entry per CDR3 protein. The sample includes 170,000 or so distinct CDR3 sequences, around 10% of them seen just once. Findings and limits, study-wide: The authors suggested that few new T cells are recruited per seasonal influenza vaccination.

Germline CDR1 DFQATT, CDR2 SNEGSKA (reference sequence). The CDR3 runs 14 residues. J gave up 5 bases and V 0 bases, and 5 bases lay outside the gene matches. The receptor was derived from a man in his fifties or sixties who received an inactivated influenza vaccine. The chain has TRBV20-1 and TRBJ2-7; 9 nucleotides agree with TRBD1. Here the sequenced sample was CD8+ T cells sorted from PBMCs, taken 23 months after vaccination. The CDR3 sequence: CSARDVDRGHEQYF. As DNA, the CDR3 is TGCAGTGCTAGAGATGTGGACAGGGGCCACGAGCAGTACTTC.